These 9 T cell receptor beta chains originate from one sample sequenced in a study of CD8 T cells in Susac syndrome. About 0.5 to 1 ug RNA was reverse transcribed with random hexamers. TCRdb redid the calling of the immunoSEQ multiplex PCR reads with MiXCR, one entry per CDR3 protein. The sample holds 95,000 to 150,000 distinct CDR3 sequences, 96% seen once. The sample comprised CD4+ T cells from PBMCs. The receptors here all came from a human donor with Susac syndrome.

This clonotype appeared once. The chain has TRBV20-1 and TRBJ1-1; a weak D match, TRBD1 (6 bases). CDR3 length equals 13 residues. The germline V and J ends were trimmed by 4 bases and 0 bases, with 9 bases remaining between them. CDR1 is DFQATT and CDR2 is SNEGSKA in the germline V gene (reference sequence). The CDR3 loop reads CSATGTLNTEAFF. The CDR3 DNA follows: TGCAGTGCTACCGGGACATTGAACACTGAAGCTTTCTTT.

This clonotype was picked up one time. V usage is TRBV14 and J usage is TRBJ2-7; a possible D gene is TRBD2 (5 bases). CDR1 and CDR2 (germline): SGHDN, FVKESK. Trimming removed 4 bases at V and 3 bases at J, with 10 bases between. The CDR3 totals 13 residues. The CDR3 loop reads CASSREYLYEQYF. CDR3 coding DNA: TGTGCCAGCAGCCGGGAGTACCTCTACGAGCAGTACTTC. Drawing the rest from reference TRBV14 and TRBJ2-7, the complete variable domain is EAGVTQFPSHSVIEKGQTVTLRCDPISGHDNLYWYRRVMGKEIKFLLHFVKESKQDESGMPNNRFLAERTGGTYSTLKVQPAELEDSGVYFCASSREYLYEQYFGPGTRLTVT.

The V call is TRBV6-9, the J call TRBJ2-7; TRBD1 agrees at 10 bases. Germline values: CDR1 MNHGY, CDR2 SVAAGI. The CDR3 runs 16 residues. J lost 4 bases, V lost 4 bases, and 10 bases had no gene match. CDR3: CASSFLKDRGSYEQYF. CDR3 in DNA: TGTGCCAGCAGTTTTCTCAAGGACAGGGGGTCGTACGAGCAGTACTTC.

The J gene is TRBJ2-1, the V gene TRBV12-3 or TRBV12-4; TRBD2 matches at 8 bases. V dropped 8 bases and J dropped 10; count of bases not matched to a gene: 16. The CDR3 is made up of 15 amino acids. As DNA, the CDR3 is TGTGCCAGCGGATTGGAGCGGGAGCCCCCGGACGAGCAGTTCTTC. Translation gives CASGLEREPPDEQFF.

The CDR3 coding sequence is TGTGCCAGCAGGGTTCGGACTCCCCTTCCCGGGGAGCTGTTTTTT. Its protein product is CASRVRTPLPGELFF. V is TRBV6-1 and J is TRBJ2-2, with D possibly matching TRBD2 (5 bases). Germline CDR1 is MNHNS and CDR2 is SASEGT. This CDR3 comprises 15 residues. V was cut by 6 bases and J by 6 bases, with 17 bases left in between.

V usage is TRBV9 and J usage is TRBJ2-7, with TRBD2 matching 10 bases. Germline values: CDR1 SGDLS, CDR2 YYNGEE. The CDR3 is made up of 14 amino acids. V gave up 6 bases and J gave up 5 bases; unmatched junction bases: 8. Here the CDR3 DNA reads TGTGCCAGCACCAGCGGGAGGGCCGGTGACGAGCAGTACTTC. Its protein product is CASTSGRAGDEQYF. Full variable domain (missing parts from reference TRBV9 and TRBJ2-7): DSGVTQTPKHLITATGQRVTLRCSPRSGDLSVYWYQQSLDQGLQFLIQYYNGEERAKGNILERFSAQQFPDLHSELNLSSLELGDSALYFCASTSGRAGDEQYFGPGTRLTVT.

This clonotype appeared once. For the CDR3, the DNA is TGTGCCAGCAGCCTCACCGGGACTAACTACGAGCAGTACTTC. Translated, it gives CASSLTGTNYEQYF. The rearrangement uses TRBV14 and TRBJ2-7, with 7 bases identical to TRBD2. Looked up from germline, CDR1 is SGHDN and CDR2 is FVKESK. V was clipped by 4 bases and J by 3 bases; unmatched bases: 6. The CDR3 runs 14 residues.

This clonotype was picked up one time. The rearrangement links TRBV6-5 to TRBJ2-3; weak D call: TRBD2 (5 bases). CDR1 is MNHEY, CDR2 SVGAGI, per germline. CDR3 size: 15 residues. Trimming took 8 bases from V and 0 from J, leaving 15 bases between them. In nucleotides, the CDR3 is TGTGCCAGCTCCAGAGGGTGGGCTAGCACAGATACGCAGTATTTT. Its translation: CASSRGWASTDTQYF.

The rearrangement joins TRBV15 to TRBJ1-5, with D perhaps TRBD1 (5 bases). The CDR3 covers 13 residues. Between the trimmed V and J ends, which lost 3 bases and 5 bases, there was a span of 8 bases. CDR1 and CDR2 (germline): LNHNV, YYDKDF (reference sequence). Here the CDR3 reads CATSRGRDQPQHF. For the CDR3, the DNA is TGTGCCACCAGCAGGGGACGGGATCAGCCCCAGCATTTT.